The source of this T cell receptor (beta chain) is a study of radiotherapy plus CTLA-4 blockade in lung cancer (dated by TCRdb to about 2018). Context from the whole study: Objective responses occurred in about 19% of enrolled patients, and approximately 34% achieved disease control.

As regards this clone: The target of this receptor is not known. No base-level quality is on record; no much larger clone is a single base apart.

The study evaluated CTLA-4 blockade (ipilimumab) given together with focal radiation therapy in patients who had chemo-refractory metastatic non-small-cell lung cancer. Results the study describes overall, beyond this receptor: After treatment with radiotherapy and ipilimumab, TCR clones that originated in tumors expanded in peripheral blood. Increased serum interferon-beta after radiation, together with early dynamic changes in blood T cell clones, were reported to be the strongest predictors of response.

V is shortened by 2 bases, J by 4 bases, and the region joining them spans 6 bases. The CDR3 spans 12 residues, from the cysteine through the phenylalanine. Only the CDR3 DNA is retained, 36 bases long and in frame from the first base. CDR1 SGHNT and CDR2 YYREEE were looked up in the germline V gene (reference sequence). The library was obtained by the immunoSEQ multiplex PCR assay. TCRdb took this table from immuneACCESS and kept in-frame rearrangements with V and J called. Such tables lack part of the clones; where checked against another copy, unresolved V genes explain under half of the gap, and the rest is unexplained. This sample lists roughly 59,000 clones; about 70% were detected once. The ten top clones hold roughly 8.7% of the sample.

The chain is made from TRBV5-4 and TRBJ1-1, with a weak D call of TRBD1 (5 bases match). This TCR came from a human donor with non-small cell lung cancer whose response to radiotherapy plus ipilimumab could not be evaluated. The sample in question was peripheral blood, obtained from a patient treated with radiotherapy plus ipilimumab. The nucleotides are TGTGCCAGCAGCTTCGGGGGCACTGAAGCTTTCTTT. The translation is CASSFGGTEAFF.